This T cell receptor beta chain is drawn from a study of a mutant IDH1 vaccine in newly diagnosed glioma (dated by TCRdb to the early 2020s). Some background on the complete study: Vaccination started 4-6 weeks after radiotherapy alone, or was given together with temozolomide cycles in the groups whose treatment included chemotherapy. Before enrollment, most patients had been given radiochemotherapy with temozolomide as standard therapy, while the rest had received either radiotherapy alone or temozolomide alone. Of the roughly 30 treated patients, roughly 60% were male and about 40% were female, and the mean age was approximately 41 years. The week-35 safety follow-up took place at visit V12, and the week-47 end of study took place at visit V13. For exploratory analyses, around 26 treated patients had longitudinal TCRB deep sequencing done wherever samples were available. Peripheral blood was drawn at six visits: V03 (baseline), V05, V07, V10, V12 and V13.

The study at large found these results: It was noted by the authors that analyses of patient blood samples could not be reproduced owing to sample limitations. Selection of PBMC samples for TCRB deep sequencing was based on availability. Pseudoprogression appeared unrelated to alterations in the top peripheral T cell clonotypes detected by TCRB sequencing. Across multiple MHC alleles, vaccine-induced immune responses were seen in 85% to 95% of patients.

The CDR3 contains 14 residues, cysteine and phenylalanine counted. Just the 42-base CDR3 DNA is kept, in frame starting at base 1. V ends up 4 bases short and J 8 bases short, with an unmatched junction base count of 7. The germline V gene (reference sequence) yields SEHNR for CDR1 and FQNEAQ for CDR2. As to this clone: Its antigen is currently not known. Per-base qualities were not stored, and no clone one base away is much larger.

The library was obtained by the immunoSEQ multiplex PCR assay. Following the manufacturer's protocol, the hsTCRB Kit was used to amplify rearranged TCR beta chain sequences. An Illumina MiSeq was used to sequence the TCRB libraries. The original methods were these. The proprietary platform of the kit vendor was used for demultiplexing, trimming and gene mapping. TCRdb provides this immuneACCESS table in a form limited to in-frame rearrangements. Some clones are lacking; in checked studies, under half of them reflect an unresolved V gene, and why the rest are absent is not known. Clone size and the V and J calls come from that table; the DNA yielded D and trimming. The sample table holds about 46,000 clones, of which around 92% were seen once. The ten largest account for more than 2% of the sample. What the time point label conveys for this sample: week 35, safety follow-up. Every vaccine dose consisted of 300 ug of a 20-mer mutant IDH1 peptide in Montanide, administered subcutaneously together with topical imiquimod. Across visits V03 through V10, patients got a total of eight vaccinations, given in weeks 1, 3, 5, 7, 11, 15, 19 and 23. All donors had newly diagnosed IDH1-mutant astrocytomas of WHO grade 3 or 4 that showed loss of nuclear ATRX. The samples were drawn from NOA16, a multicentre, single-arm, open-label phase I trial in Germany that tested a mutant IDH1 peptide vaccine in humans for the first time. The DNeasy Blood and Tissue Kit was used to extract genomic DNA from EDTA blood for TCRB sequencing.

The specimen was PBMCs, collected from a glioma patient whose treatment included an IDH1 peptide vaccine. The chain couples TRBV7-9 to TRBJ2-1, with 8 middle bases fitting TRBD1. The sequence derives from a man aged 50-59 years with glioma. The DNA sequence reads TGTGCCAGCAGCTGGGCGCAGGGGGCCCATGAGCAGTTCTTC. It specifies CASSWAQGAHEQFF. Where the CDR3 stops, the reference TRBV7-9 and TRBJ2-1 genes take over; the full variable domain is DTGVSQNPRHKITKRGQNVTFRCDPISEHNRLYWYRQTLGQGPEFLTYFQNEAQLEKSRLLSDRFSAERPKGSFSTLEIQRTEQGDSAMYLCASSWAQGAHEQFFGPGTRLTVL.